This paragraph covers one T cell receptor (beta chain) sequence. The antigen is not known. RNA extraction and reverse transcription yielded cDNA as sequencing template. Libraries were prepared by immunoSEQ multiplex PCR; TCRdb keeps only in-frame clonotypes and omits some of them. The repertoire holds over 110,000 clones, with approximately 50% as singletons. This CDR3 contains 15 residues. The germline V gene has CDR1 GTSNPN and CDR2 SVGIG (reference sequence). The V end was cut by 0 bases, the J end by 1 base, with 10 bases between. This entry belongs to a study of CD8+ T cells in alopecia areata. Looking at the study overall: Tofacitinib therapy lasting 6 to 18 months was followed by 6 months off drug.

Study-wide results and limits: It was lesional scalp, especially alopecia totalis/universalis, that showed higher clonality than normal scalp.

Collection of lesional scalp punch biopsies and peripheral blood was performed in alopecia areata patients. The sequencing here drew on CD4+ T cells sorted from blood, taken at week 0. The TCR was taken from a human donor with alopecia areata. The rearrangement uses TRBV30 and TRBJ1-5; D gene uncertain. Here the CDR3 reads CAWSVASASNQPQHF. CDR3 coding DNA: TGTGCCTGGAGTGTAGCCTCGGCAAGCAATCAGCCCCAGCATTTT.